The 24 T cell receptor beta chains listed next were all sequenced from one sample in a study of regulatory T cells in long-lasting Graves disease. To make TCR beta libraries, researchers used iRepertoire HTBI primers and Arm-PCR of CDR3 regions. TCRdb re-analysed the multiplex PCR reads in MiXCR, keeping a single row per CDR3 protein. Of some 600,000 distinct CDR3 sequences listed, more than 15% are singletons. As for time point: newly diagnosed GD, antithyroid drugs for less than 3 months. Isolated PBMC RNA provided the starting material for the TCR library. These data were likewise used in another study, on T cells in Graves' hyperthyroidism and ophthalmopathy.

The source was peripheral blood mononuclear cells (PBMCs), collected at new diagnosis, from a patient treated with antithyroid drugs. The receptors come from a man between 18 and 35 years old with Graves disease.

About this clonotype itself: Given a much more abundant clone one base away, this may be a read error. The V and J genes are TRBV13 and TRBJ2-7; D is possibly TRBD1 (5 bases). V was clipped by 4 bases and J by 8 bases, with 12 bases between them. CDR1 is PRHDT, CDR2 FYEKMQ, per germline (reference sequence). This CDR3 is 12 amino acids long. The chain's CDR3 is CASSWGSTQQYF. CDR3 nucleotides: TGTGCCAGCAGCTGGGGCTCGACTCAGCAGTACTTC. The whole variable domain, remainder taken from reference TRBV13 and TRBJ2-7, is AAGVIQSPRHLIKEKRETATLKCYPIPRHDTVYWYQQGPGQDPQFLISFYEKMQSDKGSIPDRFSAQQFSDYHSELNMSSLELGDSALYFCASSWGSTQQYFGPGTRLTVT.

The chain carries TRBV11-1 and TRBJ2-3, with D possibly being TRBD1 or TRBD2 (6 bases each). The V and J ends lost 3 bases and 4 bases respectively, with 11 bases between them. The CDR3 spans 14 residues. The germline gives CDR1 SGHAT, CDR2 FQDESV (reference sequence). CDR3 bases: TGTGCCAGCAGCTTTGATGGGGGGCCAGATACGCAGTATTTT. Translated: CASSFDGGPDTQYF.

The J gene is TRBJ2-1, the V gene TRBV27; D assignment may be TRBD1 or TRBD2 (6 bases each). This CDR3 comprises 17 residues. CDR1 is MNHEY, CDR2 SMNVEV, per germline (reference sequence). V was pared by 7 bases and J by 8 bases, with 27 bases between. The CDR3 nucleotides are TGTGCCAGCACCCCGCTCCACCCGACAGGACTACAGGATGAGCAGTTCTTC. Translating gives CASTPLHPTGLQDEQFF.

This clonotype was found many times. The rearrangement links TRBV11-2 to TRBJ2-7; 12 bases fit TRBD1. The CDR3 runs 17 residues. V was pared by 4 bases and J by 7 bases, with 14 bases of the junction left unmatched. CDR1 is SGHAT, CDR2 FQNNGV, per germline. Here the CDR3 reads CASSSRPGTGGYEEQYF. CDR3 nucleotide sequence: TGTGCCAGCAGCTCCCGTCCCGGGACAGGGGGCTATGAAGAGCAGTACTTC.

The chain carries TRBV27 and TRBJ1-2, with D possibly matching TRBD1 (5 bases). The CDR3 contains 15 residues. Trimming stripped 3 bases from V and 4 bases from J, with 15 bases between. In germline, CDR1 is MNHEY, CDR2 SMNVEV (reference sequence). CDR3 bases: TGTGCCAGCAGTTTTTCCAACCAGGGACGCTATGGCTACACCTTC. The encoded protein is CASSFSNQGRYGYTF.

This clonotype was seen a handful of times. The genes are TRBV7-9 and TRBJ2-3; no clear D. The CDR3 spans 13 residues. Looked up from germline, CDR1 is SEHNR and CDR2 is FQNEAQ (reference sequence). V lost 6 bases to trimming and J lost 6 bases, with 13 bases between them. The chain's CDR3 is CASSSPIGDTQYF. CDR3 nucleotides: TGTGCCAGCAGTTCACCCATAGGCGATACGCAGTATTTT.

In this sample, this clonotype turned up many times. The gene calls are TRBV11-2 and TRBJ1-1; no definite D call. Germline CDR1 is SGHAT and CDR2 is FQNNGV. Trimming shortened V by 5 bases and J by 6 bases, and 13 bases separated the two germline ends. The CDR3 runs to 13 residues. The chain's CDR3 is CASSPLSKPEAFF. In nucleotides, the CDR3 is TGTGCCAGCAGCCCCCTCAGTAAGCCTGAAGCTTTCTTT.

V is TRBV5-5 and J is TRBJ1-5; D unclear. Per the germline V gene, CDR1 is SGHKS and CDR2 is YYEKEE (reference sequence). Trimming shortened V by 0 bases and J by 6 bases, and 10 bases separated the two germline ends. The CDR3 sequence is 14 residues long. The CDR3 spells CASSLGGTAQPQHF. The CDR3 coding sequence is TGTGCCAGCAGCTTGGGGGGAACCGCTCAGCCCCAGCATTTT.

The gene calls are TRBV13 and TRBJ2-2, with 9 bases identical to TRBD2. Per germline, CDR1 PRHDT and CDR2 FYEKMQ (reference sequence). Trimming cost V 5 bases and J 9 bases; bases outside gene matches: 4. The CDR3 length is 13 residues. The CDR3 is CASSRLADRELFF. The CDR3 DNA reads as TGTGCCAGCAGCAGACTAGCGGACCGGGAGCTGTTTTTT.

This clonotype was observed a handful of times. The chain joins TRBV9 to TRBJ2-3; D is tentatively TRBD1 or TRBD2 (5 bases each). This CDR3 is built from 14 residues. V lost 3 bases, J lost 2 bases, and 10 bases lay in between. The germline gives CDR1 SGDLS, CDR2 YYNGEE. The CDR3: CASSDGAATDTQYF. CDR3 bases: TGTGCCAGCAGCGACGGGGCCGCCACAGATACGCAGTATTTT.

This clonotype showed up many times. This rearrangement joins TRBV5-1 to TRBJ2-1, with TRBD2 matching over 10 bases. Germline V gene data show CDR1 as SGHRS and CDR2 as YFSETQ. Trimming took 3 bases from V and 5 from J; bases not matched to a gene: 8. This CDR3 is built from 16 residues. CDR3 coding DNA: TGCGCCAGCAGCTCGGCCGGGACTAGCGTAAACAATGAGCAGTTCTTC. It encodes CASSSAGTSVNNEQFF.

This clonotype has a count of ten or more. The rearrangement links TRBV27 to TRBJ1-5; D may be TRBD1 (5 bases). In germline, CDR1 is MNHEY, CDR2 SMNVEV (reference sequence). Between the trimmed V and J ends, which lost 4 bases and 3 bases, there was a span of 16 bases. The CDR3 has 16 amino acids. This CDR3 is CASSWRGPLDNQPQHF. As DNA, the CDR3 is TGTGCCAGCAGTTGGAGGGGACCCTTGGACAATCAGCCCCAGCATTTT.

This clonotype was detected only a few times. The gene calls are TRBV12-3 or TRBV12-4 and TRBJ1-1; a possible D gene is TRBD1 (6 bases). Trimming shortened V by 3 bases and J by 4 bases, and 15 bases separated the two germline ends. This CDR3 region has 15 residues. For the CDR3, the DNA is TGTGCCAGCAGTTTTTCGGGGGGCGGGTTCACTGAAGCTTTCTTT. It encodes CASSFSGGGFTEAFF.

This clonotype turned up a few times. The chain couples TRBV7-6 to TRBJ1-2, with D maybe TRBD1 (6 bases). Germline V gene data show CDR1 as SGHVS and CDR2 as FNYEAQ. V lost 5 bases to trimming and J lost 0 bases, with 13 bases between them. This CDR3 spans 15 amino acids. The CDR3 spells CASSAGHSTNYGYTF. In DNA form, the CDR3 reads TGTGCCAGCAGCGCGGGACATTCAACTAACTATGGCTACACCTTC.

In this sample, this clonotype turned up many times. The chain recombines TRBV9 with TRBJ2-3, with 8 bases lining up with TRBD1. The V gene's germline CDR1 is SGDLS and CDR2 YYNGEE. The J segment lost 6 bases and the V segment lost 3 bases, leaving 6 bases of the junction unmatched. This CDR3 region has 14 residues. The chain's CDR3 is CASSEDRAVDTQYF. Written as DNA, the CDR3 is TGTGCCAGCAGCGAGGACAGGGCAGTGGATACGCAGTATTTT.

This clonotype was counted many times. The chain has TRBV27 and TRBJ1-3; D unclear. This CDR3 spans 15 amino acids. The germline V and J ends were trimmed by 5 bases and 0 bases, with 11 bases remaining between them. Germline values: CDR1 MNHEY, CDR2 SMNVEV (reference sequence). DNA for the CDR3: TGTGCCAGCAGTCTCACACCGTACTCTGGAAACACCATATATTTT. Translated: CASSLTPYSGNTIYF.

This clonotype was detected a few times. This chain connects TRBV20-1 to TRBJ2-2; the match to TRBD2 covers 7 bases. CDR1 is DFQATT, CDR2 SNEGSKA, per germline (reference sequence). Unmatched junction bases numbered 6, after V lost 1 base and J lost 1 base. The CDR3 extends over 16 amino acids. In DNA, the CDR3 is TGCAGTGCTAGAGTCCGCGGGAGAGAGAACACCGGGGAGCTGTTTTTT. Translating gives CSARVRGRENTGELFF.

This clonotype occurred a few times. The chain combines TRBV27 with TRBJ2-3; the D is unclear. Trimming removed 5 bases at V and 0 bases at J, with 15 bases between. CDR1 and CDR2 (germline): MNHEY, SMNVEV (reference sequence). The CDR3 runs 16 residues. The CDR3 coding sequence is TGTGCCAGCAGTCCCTCCCGAGCGTTTAGCACAGATACGCAGTATTTT. This gives the protein CASSPSRAFSTDTQYF.

The J gene is TRBJ1-5, the V gene TRBV19; no clear D gene. There are 17 residues in the CDR3. Germline CDR1 LNHDA, CDR2 SQIVND (reference sequence). V dropped 3 bases and J dropped 3 bases, with 18 bases sitting between them. In nucleotides, the CDR3 is TGTGCCAGTAGTATCTCCCAGCTCGGTTCCCTCAATCAGCCCCAGCATTTT. The encoded protein is CASSISQLGSLNQPQHF.

The chain joins TRBV9 to TRBJ2-1; D is ambiguous. CDR1 and CDR2 from the germline V gene are SGDLS and YYNGEE. The CDR3 is made up of 15 amino acids. Trimming cost V 3 bases and J 0 bases, with 10 bases left between them. The CDR3 loop is CASSDGVTSYNEQFF. For the CDR3, the DNA is TGTGCCAGCAGCGATGGGGTTACCTCCTACAATGAGCAGTTCTTC.

The chain has TRBV5-1 and TRBJ1-1, with 10 bases matching TRBD1. Germline V gene data show CDR1 as SGHRS and CDR2 as YFSETQ. The CDR3 is 14 amino acids. Losses at the gene ends were 7 bases for V and 4 bases for J; bases not matched to a gene: 7. The chain's CDR3 is CASLSGTGVTEAFF. In DNA form, the CDR3 reads TGCGCCAGCTTGTCCGGGACAGGGGTCACTGAAGCTTTCTTT.

The chain combines TRBV4-1 with TRBJ2-7, with 11 bases fitting TRBD2. The CDR3 extends over 16 amino acids. Germline-derived CDR1 and CDR2 are MGHRA and YSYEKL. The junction had 10 bases not matched to a gene; V was cut back by 4 bases and J by 5 bases. The CDR3 here is CASSPSTSGSWDEQYF. The CDR3 nucleotides are TGCGCCAGCAGCCCAAGTACTAGCGGGAGTTGGGACGAGCAGTACTTC.

This clonotype was observed many times. The chain carries TRBV28 and TRBJ2-1; 9 positions agree with TRBD2. The ends lost 5 bases at V and 7 bases at J; junction bases unmatched: 6. The CDR3 loop spans 14 amino acids. Germline-derived CDR1 and CDR2 are MDHEN and SYDVKM. CDR3 in amino acids: CASSASGIWNEQFF. CDR3 bases: TGTGCCAGCAGTGCTAGCGGGATATGGAATGAGCAGTTCTTC.

This clonotype has only a few counts. This chain uses TRBV6-2 or TRBV6-3 with TRBJ2-1; a weak D match, TRBD2 (9 bases). Germline CDR1 and CDR2: MNHEY and SVGEGT. V lost 3 bases to trimming and J lost 9 bases, with 33 bases between them. This CDR3 region has 20 residues. CDR3 region: CASSYRPGGAYGGRASEQFF. CDR3 bases: TGTGCCAGCAGTTATCGCCCAGGGGGCGCGTACGGCGGGAGGGCCAGTGAGCAGTTCTTC.